One and the same sample provided the 10 T cell receptor beta chains below, sequenced in a study of cytomegalovirus exposure and HLA in healthy donors. TCRdb's table, derived via immunoSEQ multiplex PCR, lists solely in-frame clones and lacks some. This sample has approximately 100,000 clones, with about 90% found just once. The sequenced sample consisted of PBMCs. The receptors come from a young man in good health and CMV-seropositive.

This chain links TRBV5-4 with TRBJ2-3; tentative D call: TRBD2 (6 bases). From germline, CDR1 is SGHNT and CDR2 YYREEE (reference sequence). V gave up 1 base and J gave up 2 bases, with 14 bases separating them. The CDR3 length is 16 residues. CDR3 in DNA: TGTGCCAGCAGCTTGTCCCTAGCGCGATCCACAGATACGCAGTATTTT. Protein sequence: CASSLSLARSTDTQYF.

The V call is TRBV6-1, the J call TRBJ1-3; no clear D gene. CDR1 is MNHNS and CDR2 is SASEGT in the germline V gene. Trimming stripped 2 bases from V and 0 bases from J, with 8 bases between. CDR3 length: 15 amino acids. The CDR3 loop reads CASSEPWSSGNTIYF. In DNA, the CDR3 is TGTGCCAGCAGTGAACCATGGAGCTCTGGAAACACCATATATTTT.

This chain uses TRBV5-5 with TRBJ2-1, with D tentatively TRBD2 (6 bases). This CDR3 comprises 16 residues. The V end lost 4 bases, the J end lost 5 bases, and 19 bases lay between the germline ends. Germline V gives CDR1 SGHKS, CDR2 YYEKEE (reference sequence). CDR3 sequence: CASSVGRPVRNNEQFF. The CDR3, as DNA: TGTGCCAGCAGCGTTGGGAGGCCTGTCAGAAACAATGAGCAGTTCTTC.

The chain employs TRBV6-5 and TRBJ1-3; a possible D gene is TRBD1 (6 bases). Germline CDR1 reads MNHEY; CDR2 reads SVGAGI. V gave up 0 bases and J gave up 5 bases, with 11 bases separating them. The CDR3 is 15 amino acids. The CDR3 protein is CASSYSAGERNTIYF. The CDR3 bases are TGTGCCAGCAGTTACTCGGCAGGGGAAAGAAACACCATATATTTT.

The chain is built from TRBV5-6 and TRBJ1-2, with a possible D match to TRBD1 (6 bases). CDR1 SGHDT and CDR2 YYEEEE come from the germline V gene. CDR3 length: 16 amino acids. The germline V and J ends were trimmed by 3 bases and 4 bases, with 19 bases remaining between them. The CDR3 DNA reads as TGTGCCAGCAGCTCCCAGGGCGCGGGGGCAGGCTATGGCTACACCTTC. This gives the protein CASSSQGAGAGYGYTF.

The chain carries TRBV19 and TRBJ2-7; TRBD1 matches 12 bases. V shed 4 bases and J 2 bases; nucleotides not matched to a gene: 12. In germline, CDR1 is LNHDA, CDR2 SQIVND (reference sequence). The CDR3 has 18 amino acids. CDR3 sequence reads: CASSSGTGGFGTTYEQYF. The CDR3 region has the DNA TGTGCCAGTAGTAGTGGGACAGGGGGCTTTGGGACGACCTACGAGCAGTACTTC. The variable domain in full, with the rest retrieved from reference TRBV19 and TRBJ2-7, is DGGITQSPKYLFRKEGQNVTLSCEQNLNHDAMYWYRQDPGQGLRLIYYSQIVNDFQKGDIAEGYSVSREKKESFPLTVTSAQKNPTAFYLCASSSGTGGFGTTYEQYFGPGTRLTVT.

The V gene is TRBV7-9, the J gene TRBJ2-3, with TRBD2 identical over 13 bases. The CDR3 extends over 17 amino acids. V lost 4 bases to trimming and J lost 3 bases; unmatched junction nucleotides: 7. Germline values: CDR1 SEHNR, CDR2 FQNEAQ (reference sequence). The DNA for the CDR3 is TGTGCCAGCAGCTCGCCCAGACTAGCGGGAGGAACAGATACGCAGTATTTT. This codes for CASSSPRLAGGTDTQYF.

V gene TRBV28 combines with J gene TRBJ1-5; D is possibly TRBD1 (6 bases). V was pared by 6 bases and J by 5 bases, with 17 bases between. The CDR3 runs 15 residues. Germline V gives CDR1 MDHEN, CDR2 SYDVKM. CDR3 bases: TGTGCCAGCAGCCACCAGGGGAGGGGGGATCAGCCCCAGCATTTT. This translates into CASSHQGRGDQPQHF.

The chain links TRBV15 to TRBJ1-3; possibly TRBD1 for D (6 bases). The CDR3 is 15 amino acids. V lost 6 bases and J 0 bases, leaving 12 bases between the germline ends. The germline CDR1 and CDR2 sequences are LNHNV and YYDKDF (reference sequence). As DNA, the CDR3 is TGTGCCACCAGAGAGACAGGCTACTCTGGAAACACCATATATTTT. This translates into CATRETGYSGNTIYF.

This clone was seen just once. The chain has TRBV27 and TRBJ2-5, with 9 nucleotides matching TRBD1. The trim removed 6 bases at V and 4 bases at J, leaving 9 bases unmatched. CDR1 and CDR2 from the germline V gene are MNHEY and SMNVEV (reference sequence). The CDR3 runs to 15 residues. The CDR3 nucleotides read TGTGCCAGCAGCCCGGACAGGGGTTCGCGAGAGACCCAGTACTTC. Its protein product is CASSPDRGSRETQYF.